These T cell receptor beta chains were read from a single sample in a study of blood T cell repertoires in COVID-19. Sequenced by immunoSEQ multiplex PCR; TCRdb stores in-frame clones only, minus some. Here the sample spans approximately 490,000 clones, roughly 90% being singletons. The sample comprised PBMCs or T cells enriched from blood (not recorded which). Source of these receptors: a woman aged 18-30 years who had recovered from COVID-19. CDR3s include the opening cysteine and the closing phenylalanine or tryptophan. D genes are given only for firm matches. Where a row states a size, it is once, few, many or the class of an expanded clone; other rows omit it.

clone size	J gene	V gene	D gene	CDR3 length	CDR3 protein	CDR3 DNA
.	TRBJ2-7	TRBV15	.	14	CATSRDSIGGEQYF	TGTGCCACCAGCAGAGATAGTATCGGAGGCGAGCAGTACTTC
.	TRBJ2-1	TRBV9	.	13	CASSVYSRDEQFF	TGTGCCAGCAGCGTATATAGTCGGGATGAGCAGTTCTTC
.	TRBJ1-4	TRBV18	TRBD1	13	CASSPGQVEKLFF	TGTGCCAGCTCACCGGGACAGGTGGAAAAACTGTTTTTT
.	TRBJ2-1	TRBV27	TRBD2	16	CASSFLTSRSYNEQFF	TGTGCCAGCAGTTTCCTGACTAGCCGATCCTACAATGAGCAGTTCTTC
.	TRBJ1-2	TRBV24-1	.	13	CATSPGNLYGYTF	TGTGCCACCAGTCCAGGGAACCTCTATGGCTACACCTTC
.	TRBJ2-5	TRBV9	TRBD2	15	CASSVERGVGETQYF	TGTGCCAGCAGCGTTGAGCGGGGAGTTGGGGAGACCCAGTACTTC
once	TRBJ2-7	TRBV7-2	TRBD1	14	CASSFDRGPYEQYF	TGTGCCAGCAGCTTCGACAGGGGCCCCTACGAGCAGTACTTC
.	TRBJ2-3	TRBV30	.	14	CACLPGESTDTQYF	TGTGCCTGCCTCCCGGGAGAGAGCACAGATACGCAGTATTTT
.	TRBJ2-1	TRBV12-3/TRBV12-4	.	12	CASSLAGGEQFF	TGTGCCAGCAGTTTAGCGGGAGGTGAGCAGTTCTTC
.	TRBJ1-3	TRBV27	.	13	CASRLNSGNTIYF	TGTGCCAGCAGACTGAACTCTGGAAACACCATATATTTT
.	TRBJ1-2	TRBV18	.	14	CASSRTDLNYGYTF	TGTGCCAGCTCCCGGACAGATTTGAACTATGGCTACACCTTC
.	TRBJ1-1	TRBV5-1	.	15	CASSLELPGGAEAFF	TGCGCCAGCAGCTTGGAACTCCCGGGAGGGGCTGAAGCTTTCTTT
.	TRBJ1-1	TRBV21-1	.	17	CASSKARINRVGAEAFF	TGTGCCAGCAGCAAAGCTCGGATTAACAGGGTAGGGGCTGAAGCTTTCTTT
.	TRBJ1-6	TRBV2	.	13	CASRDNGNSPLHF	TGTGCCAGCAGGGACAATGGTAATTCACCCCTCCACTTT
.	TRBJ2-7	TRBV2	.	13	CASNMVRDYEQYF	TGTGCCAGCAATATGGTCAGGGACTACGAGCAGTACTTC
.	TRBJ1-5	TRBV5-1	TRBD1	16	CASSPRPTGGNQPQHF	TGCGCCAGCAGCCCCAGACCTACAGGGGGCAATCAGCCCCAGCATTTT
once	TRBJ2-3	TRBV5-1	.	17	CASSSNSWGGPTDTQYF	TGCGCCAGCAGCTCAAATAGCTGGGGGGGGCCAACAGATACGCAGTATTTT
.	TRBJ1-6	TRBV3-1/TRBV3-2	.	15	CASSQGWEGRSPLHF	TGTGCCAGCAGCCAAGGGTGGGAGGGCAGGTCACCCCTCCACTTT
.	TRBJ2-3	TRBV2	TRBD2	14	CARGQGGYADTQYF	TGTGCCAGAGGGCAGGGAGGGTACGCAGATACGCAGTATTTT
.	TRBJ2-3	TRBV2	.	14	CASMEGWSTDTQYF	TGTGCCAGCATGGAGGGCTGGAGCACAGATACGCAGTATTTT
.	TRBJ1-5	TRBV5-1	.	14	CASSSGQSGQPQHF	TGCGCCAGCAGCTCCGGACAGAGTGGTCAGCCCCAGCATTTT
once	TRBJ1-6	TRBV7-9	.	14	CASSLGAADSPLHF	TGTGCCAGCAGCTTAGGGGCAGCCGATTCACCCCTCCACTTT
.	TRBJ1-2	TRBV27	.	14	CASRKGGALYGYTF	TGTGCCAGCAGGAAAGGAGGGGCGTTATATGGCTACACCTTC
.	TRBJ1-1	TRBV5-4	.	12	CASRQDSYEAFF	TGTGCCAGCCGACAGGACAGTTATGAAGCTTTCTTT
.	TRBJ1-1	TRBV30	.	12	CAWRGVITEAFF	TGTGCCTGGAGGGGAGTGATAACTGAAGCTTTCTTT
.	TRBJ2-5	TRBV4-2	TRBD2	17	CASSQALSGGIQETQYF	TGTGCCAGCAGCCAAGCCCTTAGCGGGGGCATCCAAGAGACCCAGTACTTC
.	TRBJ1-1	TRBV6-4	.	14	CASSDRGGETEAFF	TGTGCCAGCAGTGACCGTGGGGGGGAGACTGAAGCTTTCTTT
.	TRBJ2-5	TRBV19	.	13	CASSMVGEETQYF	TGTGCCAGTAGTATGGTCGGGGAAGAGACCCAGTACTTC
.	TRBJ2-7	TRBV6-1	TRBD1	16	CASSGGPGTGFHEQYF	TGTGCCAGCAGTGGAGGGCCCGGGACAGGGTTCCACGAGCAGTACTTC
.	TRBJ2-3	TRBV6-1	TRBD1	17	CASSDGQGVIQGDTQYF	TGTGCCAGCAGTGATGGACAGGGGGTTATCCAGGGAGATACGCAGTATTTT
.	TRBJ1-2	TRBV5-1	TRBD1	13	CASSLDRGSGYTF	TGCGCCAGCAGCTTGGACAGGGGGTCTGGCTACACCTTC
once	TRBJ1-5	TRBV6-1	.	14	CASSQEGSGQPQHF	TGTGCCAGCAGTCAAGAGGGGTCAGGGCAGCCCCAGCATTTT
.	TRBJ2-1	TRBV7-6	TRBD2	13	CASSPTSESEQFF	TGTGCCAGCAGCCCGACTAGCGAGAGTGAGCAGTTCTTC
.	TRBJ2-2	TRBV11-2	.	16	CASSFSGGAFTGELFF	TGTGCCAGCAGCTTTTCAGGAGGGGCTTTCACCGGGGAGCTGTTTTTT
.	TRBJ2-7	TRBV28	.	15	CASSVAYPSSYEQYF	TGTGCCAGCAGTGTAGCCTACCCGAGCTCCTACGAGCAGTACTTC
.	TRBJ2-7	TRBV10-3	TRBD2	15	CAISEPRGRDYEQYF	TGTGCCATCAGTGAGCCCCGGGGGAGGGACTACGAGCAGTACTTC
.	TRBJ2-3	TRBV6-5	.	14	CASRRQDYTDTQYF	TGTGCCAGCAGACGACAGGATTACACAGATACGCAGTATTTT
.	TRBJ1-3	TRBV30	.	12	CAWSPGGGTIYF	TGTGCCTGGTCCCCGGGAGGAGGCACCATATATTTT
.	TRBJ1-2	TRBV29-1	.	12	CSVEIGGDGYTF	TGCAGCGTTGAAATCGGAGGGGATGGCTACACCTTC
.	TRBJ2-7	TRBV28	TRBD2	13	CTTLGTSRYEQYF	TGTACTACCCTCGGGACTAGCAGGTACGAGCAGTACTTC
.	TRBJ2-7	TRBV5-1	.	13	CASSLGHLYEQYF	TGCGCCAGCAGCCTGGGACACCTCTACGAGCAGTACTTC
.	TRBJ2-3	TRBV29-1	.	11	CSVEDSGLSYF	TGCAGCGTTGAAGATTCCGGACTATCATATTTT
.	TRBJ2-2	TRBV28	.	14	CATRLTASTGELFF	TGTGCCACCAGACTCACCGCGTCCACCGGGGAGCTGTTTTTT
.	TRBJ2-1	TRBV2	TRBD2	15	CASSTRGGAVDEQFF	TGTGCCAGCAGTACCCGGGGGGGCGCGGTTGATGAGCAGTTCTTC
.	TRBJ1-1	TRBV28	.	14	CASRPTGWNTEAFF	TGTGCCAGCAGGCCGACAGGTTGGAACACTGAAGCTTTCTTT
few	TRBJ1-2	TRBV30	TRBD1	16	CAWSVRRTGANYGYTF	TGTGCCTGGAGTGTACGGAGGACAGGAGCTAACTATGGCTACACCTTC
.	TRBJ1-2	TRBV5-8	.	14	CASSLRERNYGYTF	TGTGCCAGCAGCTTGCGGGAACGCAACTATGGCTACACCTTC
.	TRBJ2-3	TRBV6-4	.	13	CASSEGDTDTQYF	TGTGCCAGCAGTGAAGGGGACACAGATACGCAGTATTTT
.	TRBJ2-7	TRBV6-5	.	13	CASCYGGSYEQYF	TGTGCCAGCTGCTACGGTGGTTCCTACGAGCAGTACTTC
few	TRBJ2-3	TRBV11-2	TRBD2	16	CASSSGTSVSTDTQYF	TGTGCCAGCAGCTCCGGGACTAGCGTTAGCACAGATACGCAGTATTTT
few	TRBJ2-3	TRBV4-1	.	17	CASSTLDMGLSTDTQYF	TGCGCCAGCAGTACGTTAGATATGGGACTCAGCACAGATACGCAGTATTTT
.	TRBJ2-3	TRBV9	TRBD1	16	CASSVPGGRWVDTQYF	TGTGCCAGCAGCGTACCAGGGGGAAGATGGGTAGATACGCAGTATTTT
.	TRBJ1-1	TRBV5-8	.	14	CASSLTGVNTEAFF	TGTGCCAGCAGCTTAACGGGGGTGAACACTGAAGCTTTCTTT
.	TRBJ1-6	TRBV10-1	.	14	CASSETIRGGPLHF	TGCGCCAGCAGTGAAACGATCCGAGGGGGACCCCTCCACTTT
once	TRBJ1-5	TRBV5-1	TRBD1	15	CASSLEGALGQPQHF	TGCGCCAGCAGCTTGGAGGGGGCGCTGGGCCAGCCCCAGCATTTT
few	TRBJ2-7	TRBV6-5	.	13	CASSYRGGYEQYF	TGTGCCAGCAGTTACAGGGGCGGCTACGAGCAGTACTTC
.	TRBJ1-3	TRBV7-9	.	15	CASSLGGFSGNTIYF	TGTGCCAGCAGTTTGGGGGGATTCTCTGGAAACACCATATATTTT
few	TRBJ1-2	TRBV23-1	TRBD1	14	CASRFGTGAYGYTF	TGCGCCAGCAGGTTCGGGACAGGGGCCTATGGCTACACCTTC
.	TRBJ1-1	TRBV15	TRBD1	16	CATSTGGTGTGRQAFF	TGTGCCACCAGCACGGGCGGGACAGGGACAGGCCGCCAAGCTTTCTTT